This T cell receptor (beta chain) was obtained from a study of cytomegalovirus exposure and HLA in healthy donors. Across the study: The platform used for the roughly 130 validation repertoires matched that of the roughly 720 first-cohort repertoires, a later analysis reported.

Data came from immunoSEQ multiplex PCR; TCRdb stores just in-frame clones and leaves some out. The data show 100,000 or so clones, roughly 84% seen once. Notes on the study in general: Some public TCRs appeared in many individuals, while most sequences were rare. Cytomegalovirus-associated status was assigned to some 180 TCR beta chains. Subsequent analysis revealed that first-cohort TCR clusters tended to co-occur in the 120 or so validation repertoires.

With regard to this clone: What it binds is not known.

V lost 5 bases and J lost 7, with 12 bases in between. Germline CDR1 SQVTM, CDR2 ANQGSEA. The CDR3 has 12 amino acids. Sequencing input: PBMCs. The V call is TRBV29-1, the J call TRBJ2-1; possible D gene TRBD1, 6 bases. The receptor was isolated from a man aged 18 to 29 in good health and CMV-seropositive. CDR3 nucleotides: TGCAGCGTTTGGGACATCGGGAATGAGCAGTTCTTC. Encoded protein: CSVWDIGNEQFF.